The 27 T cell receptor beta chains below were found in one sample sequenced in a study of patients and donors after allogeneic stem cell transplantation. TCRdb re-analysed the RT-PCR reads in MiXCR, keeping a single row per CDR3 protein. Of roughly 250,000 distinct CDR3 sequences in the sample, approximately 14% are singletons; the top ten hold more than 9%. The material sequenced was blood, either unsorted or a sorted T cell fraction (not recorded which). These receptors came from a human donor who was either an allogeneic HSCT recipient or a stem cell or donor lymphocyte infusion donor (not recorded which). It is not recorded whose cells these are; they may come from a transplant donor.

This clonotype appeared many times. The chain employs TRBV7-8 and TRBJ2-3, with D perhaps TRBD1 or TRBD2 (5 bases each). The V and J ends lost 6 bases and 6 bases respectively, with 7 bases between them. Per germline, CDR1 SGHVS and CDR2 FQNEAQ. CDR3 length equals 11 residues. The CDR3 nucleotides are TGTGCCAGCAGGTGGGGGGATACGCAGTATTTT. Its translation: CASRWGDTQYF.

There are many counts of this clonotype. V gene TRBV7-9 combines with J gene TRBJ1-2; TRBD1 aligns across 7 bases. Germline V gene lookup returns CDR1 SEHNR and CDR2 FQNEAQ (reference sequence). The CDR3 runs 12 residues. Trimming removed 3 bases from V and 7 bases from J; junction bases left unmatched: 2. The CDR3 is CASSFNRGGYTF. In DNA, the CDR3 is TGTGCCAGCAGCTTTAACAGGGGTGGCTACACCTTC.

Only a few counts were recorded for this clonotype. V is TRBV20-1 and J is TRBJ2-1; 11 bases are a match to TRBD2. CDR1 and CDR2 (germline): DFQATT, SNEGSKA (reference sequence). Trimming cost V 2 bases and J 4 bases; bases outside gene matches: 7. This CDR3 spans 16 amino acids. CDR3 sequence (DNA): TGCAGTGCTAGAAAACCTAGCGGGGGGCCGTACAATGAGCAGTTCTTC. Its translation is CSARKPSGGPYNEQFF.

The sample holds many counts of this clonotype. This sequence joins TRBV20-1 and TRBJ2-5, with D unresolved. The germline V gene encodes CDR1 DFQATT and CDR2 SNEGSKA (reference sequence). The V end was cut by 1 base, the J end by 9 bases, with 12 bases between. The CDR3 consists of 12 residues. CDR3 DNA: TGCAGTGCTAGAGCCAGCCCGGAGCCCCAGTACTTC. Translated, it gives CSARASPEPQYF.

The chain carries TRBV5-1 and TRBJ2-7; the D is unclear. Trimming stripped 4 bases from V and 2 bases from J, with 10 bases between. The germline CDR1 and CDR2 sequences are SGHRS and YFSETQ. There are 13 residues in the CDR3. The CDR3 coding sequence is TGCGCCAGCAGCAATAGATCCCCCTACGAGCAGTACTTC. It specifies CASSNRSPYEQYF.

The chain couples TRBV4-2 to TRBJ1-6; no clear D. Trimming took off 0 bases at V and 9 bases at J, with 6 bases between the two ends. The CDR3 loop spans 13 amino acids. Germline loops: CDR1 LGHNA, CDR2 YNFKEQ. Here the CDR3 reads CASSQDRSSPLHF. The DNA of the CDR3 is TGTGCCAGCAGCCAAGATCGGTCTTCACCCCTCCACTTT.

Of note for this clonotype: At one boundary the junction diverges from the germline segment, which might be a read error. The J gene is TRBJ1-1, the V gene TRBV6-1, with D possibly TRBD1 on 6 matching bases. Germline CDR1 is MNHNS and CDR2 is SASEGT. The CDR3 contains 12 residues. Written as DNA, the CDR3 is TGTGCCAGCAGTGAAGCAAGCACAGGGCGCTCCTTT. Protein: CASSEASTGRSF.

This clonotype came up many times. As DNA, the CDR3 is TGTGCCAGCAGTGAAAGGCGACAGATCGATGAGCAGTTCTTC. It is translated as CASSERRQIDEQFF. The V and J genes are TRBV6-1 and TRBJ2-1, with a tentative D call TRBD1 (5 bases). This CDR3 is 14 amino acids long. CDR1 and CDR2 (germline): MNHNS, SASEGT. V gave up 2 bases and J gave up 8 bases, with 13 bases separating them.

There are a few counts of this clonotype. This sequence joins TRBV20-1 and TRBJ1-2; D may be TRBD1 (5 bases). The V gene lost 3 bases and the J gene lost 6 bases, with 17 bases spanning the gap. The CDR3 is 14 residues long. The germline V gene has CDR1 DFQATT and CDR2 SNEGSKA (reference sequence). DNA for the CDR3: TGCAGTGCTAGGTCTTGGCAGGGTCTGGATGGCTACACCTTC. This codes for CSARSWQGLDGYTF.

This clonotype was counted a few times. V gene TRBV20-1 combines with J gene TRBJ1-1; D perhaps matches TRBD1 (5 bases). CDR1 and CDR2 (germline): DFQATT, SNEGSKA (reference sequence). The CDR3 loop spans 14 amino acids. V was pared by 6 bases and J by 4 bases, with 18 bases between. Here the CDR3 reads CSAITPWGSTEAFF. Written as DNA, the CDR3 is TGCAGTGCGATTACCCCTTGGGGGTCCACTGAAGCTTTCTTT.

This clonotype has ten or more counts. For the CDR3, the DNA is TGTGCCACCAGTGGCATGGGGGACTCTGGGGCCAACGTCCTGACTTTC. Protein product: CATSGMGDSGANVLTF. This sequence joins TRBV24-1 and TRBJ2-6, with D perhaps TRBD1 or TRBD2 (5 bases each). Germline CDR1 is KGHDR and CDR2 is SFDVKD. The CDR3 has 16 amino acids. V was shortened by 5 bases and J by 0 bases, with 10 bases between the two germline ends.

This clonotype came up a few times. DNA for the CDR3: TGTGCCAGCAGTTTAGCGGGCAGGGCAGACACTGAAGCTTTCTTT. Protein: CASSLAGRADTEAFF. The V call is TRBV12-3 or TRBV12-4, the J call TRBJ1-1, with TRBD1 as a possible D gene (5 bases). The CDR3 runs to 15 residues. With 0 bases removed from V and 3 bases from J, the gap between germline ends came to 11 bases.

The chain uses TRBV9 and TRBJ1-3; possible D gene TRBD1, 6 bases. Between the trimmed V and J ends, which lost 0 bases and 7 bases, there was a span of 20 bases. This CDR3 region has 17 residues. Germline V gene data show CDR1 as SGDLS and CDR2 as YYNGEE. The CDR3 region is CASSVDGPQGIRNTIYF. The DNA for the CDR3 is TGTGCCAGCAGCGTAGACGGGCCTCAGGGGATTAGGAACACCATATATTTT.

The J gene is TRBJ2-5, the V gene TRBV11-3; D may be TRBD1 (6 bases). CDR3 length: 15 amino acids. Germline V gene lookup returns CDR1 SGHNT and CDR2 YENEEA. Trimming left V 5 bases short and J 2 bases short, with 15 bases between. The CDR3 protein is CASSELTGSQETQYF. In DNA, the CDR3 is TGTGCCAGCAGCGAGCTTACAGGGAGTCAAGAGACCCAGTACTTC.

The V call is TRBV12-3 or TRBV12-4, the J call TRBJ2-6, with unresolved D. V dropped 3 bases and J dropped 2 bases, with 5 bases sitting between them. This CDR3 is built from 14 residues. The CDR3: CASSLDPGANVLTF. In DNA form, the CDR3 reads TGTGCCAGCAGTTTGGACCCTGGGGCCAACGTCCTGACTTTC.

This clonotype appeared many times. The J gene is TRBJ2-7, the V gene TRBV4-1, with 11 bases matching TRBD2. The trim removed 1 base at V and 9 bases at J, leaving 8 bases unmatched. This CDR3 is built from 15 residues. Germline V gene sequence: CDR1 MGHRA, CDR2 YSYEKL. The CDR3 sequence: CASSQATSGRSGQYF. The DNA for the CDR3 is TGCGCCAGCAGCCAAGCTACTAGCGGGAGAAGCGGGCAGTACTTC.

This clonotype was seen ten or more times. This chain connects TRBV11-3 to TRBJ2-3, with D maybe TRBD2 (6 bases). This CDR3 contains 14 residues. The V and J ends lost 0 bases and 5 bases respectively, with 9 bases between them. Germline assignment: CDR1 SGHNT and CDR2 YENEEA. CDR3 protein: CASSLEGGEDTQYF. The CDR3 DNA reads TGTGCCAGCAGCTTAGAGGGGGGTGAAGATACGCAGTATTTT.

This clonotype has a count of ten or more. The chain recombines TRBV2 with TRBJ2-1; 8 bases map to TRBD2. Trimming took 6 bases from V and 4 from J; bases not matched to a gene: 11. This CDR3 contains 16 residues. Germline CDR1 is SNHLY and CDR2 is FYNNEI. CDR3 loop: CASSPGGVLGYNEQFF. In DNA form, the CDR3 reads TGTGCCAGCAGCCCCGGGGGGGTCCTTGGGTACAATGAGCAGTTCTTC.

This clonotype has a handful of counts. This CDR3 is CASSQEQGFGNTIYF. Written as DNA, the CDR3 is TGTGCCAGCAGCCAAGAACAGGGGTTCGGAAACACCATATATTTT. The gene calls are TRBV4-2 and TRBJ1-3, with TRBD1 matching over 7 bases. This CDR3 is built from 15 residues. Germline V gives CDR1 LGHNA, CDR2 YNFKEQ. The trim removed 0 bases at V and 4 bases at J, leaving 3 bases unmatched.

Concerning this clonotype: Just one base apart from a much larger clone, this may be a read error. V gene TRBV6-1 combines with J gene TRBJ2-7, with D possibly being TRBD2 (6 bases). Germline CDR1 is MNHNS and CDR2 is SASEGT. Trimming shortened V by 7 bases and J by 6 bases, and 19 bases separated the two germline ends. The CDR3 has 14 amino acids. The CDR3 bases are TGTGCCAGCATTCCGATCGGGGGAATGGGCGAGCAGTACTTC. It specifies CASIPIGGMGEQYF.

This clonotype has only a few counts. The V and J genes are TRBV2 and TRBJ2-5, with unresolved D. V lost 3 bases, J lost 2 bases, and 10 bases lay in between. This CDR3 comprises 14 residues. Germline V gives CDR1 SNHLY, CDR2 FYNNEI. The CDR3 region is CASSEGRSQETQYF. Written as DNA, the CDR3 is TGTGCCAGCAGTGAGGGCAGGTCGCAAGAGACCCAGTACTTC.

In this sample, this clonotype turned up a few times. V usage is TRBV19 and J usage is TRBJ1-6; D is possibly TRBD1 (6 bases). From germline, CDR1 is LNHDA and CDR2 SQIVND (reference sequence). The CDR3 loop spans 14 amino acids. Trimming cost V 5 bases and J 8 bases, with 13 bases left between them. The CDR3 nucleotides read TGTGCCAGTAGTCCCACAGGGAGATATTCACCCCTCCACTTT. This sequence encodes CASSPTGRYSPLHF.

This clonotype turned up a few times. This chain links TRBV6-1 with TRBJ2-7; D tentatively fits TRBD1 or TRBD2 (5 bases each). Trimming removed 7 bases at V and 3 bases at J, with 19 bases between. CDR3 length equals 15 residues. Germline V CDR1 and CDR2: MNHNS, SASEGT. The CDR3 spells CASTNTGTSFYEQYF. The CDR3 nucleotides are TGTGCCAGCACTAACACCGGGACCTCGTTCTACGAGCAGTACTTC.

There are a few counts of this clonotype. The rearrangement joins TRBV10-3 to TRBJ2-2; D gene ambiguous. CDR1 is ENHRY, CDR2 SYGVKD, per germline. The CDR3 spans 13 residues. Trimming removed 0 bases at V and 5 bases at J, with 4 bases between. The CDR3 loop is CAISESWTGELFF. As DNA, the CDR3 is TGTGCCATCAGTGAGTCGTGGACCGGGGAGCTGTTTTTT.

This clonotype was picked up a small number of times. The chain uses TRBV5-5 and TRBJ1-1; 10 bases match TRBD1. Germline CDR1 reads SGHKS; CDR2 reads YYEKEE (reference sequence). Germline trimming cut 4 bases from V and 5 bases from J; bases unmatched to any gene: 8. The CDR3 length is 15 residues. DNA of the CDR3: TGTGCCAGCAGCGCCCGGGACAGGGGTTTTACTGAAGCTTTCTTT. Its protein is CASSARDRGFTEAFF.

This clonotype has just a few counts. CDR3 DNA sequence: TGTGCCAGCAGCTTAGGCTGGGGACTAGCGGGAGAAAGATACGAGCAGTACTTC. Encoded protein: CASSLGWGLAGERYEQYF. V gene TRBV11-1 combines with J gene TRBJ2-7, with 14 bases fitting TRBD2. Germline V lookup: CDR1 SGHAT, CDR2 FQDESV (reference sequence). The CDR3 loop spans 18 amino acids. J gave up 4 bases and V 1 base, and 9 bases lay outside the gene matches.

The chain is built from TRBV20-1 and TRBJ2-7; 11 nucleotides agree with TRBD2. Germline V lookup: CDR1 DFQATT, CDR2 SNEGSKA (reference sequence). V lost 6 bases to trimming and J lost 0 bases; unmatched junction nucleotides: 10. This CDR3 spans 16 amino acids. CDR3 residues: CSAIGTSGRASYEQYF. Written as DNA, the CDR3 is TGCAGTGCCATTGGGACTAGCGGAAGAGCCTCCTACGAGCAGTACTTC.